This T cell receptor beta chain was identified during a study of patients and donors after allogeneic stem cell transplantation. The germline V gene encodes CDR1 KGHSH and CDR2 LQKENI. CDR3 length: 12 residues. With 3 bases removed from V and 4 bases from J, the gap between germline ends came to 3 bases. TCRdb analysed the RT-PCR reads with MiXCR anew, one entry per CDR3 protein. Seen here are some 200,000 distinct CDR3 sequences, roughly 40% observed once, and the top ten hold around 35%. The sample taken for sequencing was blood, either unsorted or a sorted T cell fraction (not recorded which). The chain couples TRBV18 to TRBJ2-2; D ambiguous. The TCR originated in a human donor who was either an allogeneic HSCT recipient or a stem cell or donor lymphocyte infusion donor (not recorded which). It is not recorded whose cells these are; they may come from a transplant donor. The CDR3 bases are TGTGCCAGCTCACCCGTCACCGGGGAGCTGTTTTTT. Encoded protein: CASSPVTGELFF.